This TCR beta chain was recovered during a study of blood T cell repertoires in COVID-19. Study information: Spain, Italy and the United States supplied samples that represented acute and convalescent COVID-19. PBMCs, B-cell-depleted T cells, or T cells provided the cDNA or gDNA that made up the material.

Sequenced by immunoSEQ multiplex PCR; TCRdb stores in-frame clones only, minus some. The table lists roughly 200,000 clones, around 85% of them singletons, with about a tenth in the top ten. V gave up 0 bases and J gave up 2 bases; unmatched junction bases: 2. Germline V gene data show CDR1 as SGDLS and CDR2 as YYNGEE. The CDR3 has 15 amino acids. Specimen: peripheral blood. The rearrangement joins TRBV9 to TRBJ2-7; 10 bases are shared with TRBD1. The receptor comes from a human donor with active or convalescent COVID-19. The donor label of this sample is uncertain. Written as DNA, the CDR3 is TGTGCCAGCAGCGTAGGTGGGACAGGGGCCTACGAGCAGTACTTC. It translates to CASSVGGTGAYEQYF.